A single sample gave rise to the 26 T cell receptor beta chains below, sequenced in a study of shared clonotypes between healthy human individuals. Libraries were prepared by immunoSEQ multiplex PCR; TCRdb keeps only in-frame clonotypes and omits some of them. The sample lists about 2.1 million clones; approximately 94% were seen once. Naive CD8 isolation took CD45RO-negative cells positively selected for CCR7 and excluded terminally differentiated effector memory CD45RA+ cells. The sequenced sample consisted of naive CD8+ T cells from PBMCs. Receptors were obtained from a man younger than 30 in good health. Some clones in this sample may be carry-over from other donors' samples.

This clone was observed once. This rearrangement joins TRBV2 to TRBJ2-1; 9 bases align to TRBD1. The ends lost 3 bases at V and 3 bases at J; junction bases unmatched: 3. CDR3 length: 15 residues. The germline CDR1 and CDR2 sequences are SNHLY and FYNNEI. CDR3 in amino acids: CASSERTGDYNEQFF. CDR3 bases: TGTGCCAGCAGTGAGAGGACAGGGGACTACAATGAGCAGTTCTTC.

This chain uses TRBV7-6 with TRBJ2-3, with D unclear. Deletions cut 4 bases from V and 2 bases from J, with 13 bases between. The CDR3 has 15 amino acids. CDR1 and CDR2 (germline): SGHVS, FNYEAQ. The CDR3 coding sequence is TGTGCCAGCAGCTCATTAGCAGTTTCCACAGATACGCAGTATTTT. It codes for CASSSLAVSTDTQYF.

The V and J genes are TRBV7-8 and TRBJ2-2; possibly TRBD2 for D (5 bases). The CDR3 consists of 15 residues. Germline V lookup: CDR1 SGHVS, CDR2 FQNEAQ. The V gene lost 1 base and the J gene lost 4 bases, with 10 bases spanning the gap. CDR3 in amino acids: CASSLEGRSTGELFF. In DNA form, the CDR3 reads TGTGCCAGCAGCTTAGAAGGGAGAAGCACCGGGGAGCTGTTTTTT.

The chain combines TRBV27 with TRBJ2-6; 12 bases are shared with TRBD1. This CDR3 has 18 residues. Germline trimming cut 5 bases from V and 2 bases from J; bases unmatched to any gene: 7. Germline V gene sequence: CDR1 MNHEY, CDR2 SMNVEV (reference sequence). The CDR3 sequence is CASSTRDRGRAGANVLTF. The CDR3 bases are TGTGCCAGCAGTACTCGGGACAGGGGGCGCGCTGGGGCCAACGTCCTGACTTTC.

The chain has TRBV5-1 and TRBJ1-1, with D possibly being TRBD1 (6 bases). Germline V lookup: CDR1 SGHRS, CDR2 YFSETQ. The CDR3 runs to 14 residues. Between the trimmed V and J ends, which lost 2 bases and 4 bases, there was a span of 12 bases. CDR3 DNA sequence: TGCGCCAGCAGCTTCAGGAGGGGGGGCACTGAAGCTTTCTTT. Amino acids: CASSFRRGGTEAFF. The full variable domain, completed using reference TRBV5-1 and TRBJ1-1, is KAGVTQTPRYLIKTRGQQVTLSCSPISGHRSVSWYQQTPGQGLQFLFEYFSETQRNKGNFPGRFSGRQFSNSRSEMNVSTLELGDSALYLCASSFRRGGTEAFFGQGTRLTVV.

CDR3 protein: CASSLLGGHTGELFF. The CDR3, as DNA: TGTGCCAGCAGTTTACTTGGCGGACACACCGGGGAGCTGTTTTTT. The V and J genes are TRBV27 and TRBJ2-2, with unresolved D. Deletions cut 2 bases from V and 3 bases from J, with 10 bases between. This CDR3 is 15 amino acids long. The germline gives CDR1 MNHEY, CDR2 SMNVEV (reference sequence).

The genes are TRBV6-1 and TRBJ2-7, with TRBD2 matching over 11 bases. The V segment lost 6 bases and the J segment 5 bases; nucleotides outside the gene matches: 3. Per the germline V gene, CDR1 is MNHNS and CDR2 is SASEGT. This CDR3 region has 13 residues. This CDR3 is CASRTSGIHEQYF. The CDR3 DNA sequence: TGTGCCAGCAGGACTAGCGGGATCCACGAGCAGTACTTC.

As for this clone: Given the absence of the conserved phenylalanine or tryptophan at the CDR3 end, a read error is likely. The DNA is left out, because the CDR3 cannot be placed on it with certainty; the CDR3 is given as TCRdb lists it. The chain couples TRBV28 to TRBJ1-2; the D segment call TRBD1 is taken from the table without a DNA check. The CDR3 length is 14 residues, termini included. The V gene's germline CDR1 is MDHEN and CDR2 SYDVKM. CDR3 sequence: CASTPWRDRATTPV.

The CDR3 nucleotides are TGTGCCAGCAGCAGATGGACTAGCGGCTCCTACGAGCAGTACTTC. Its translation is CASSRWTSGSYEQYF. The chain joins TRBV13 to TRBJ2-5; 10 bases match TRBD2. The J call may be in error: the DNA end matches TRBJ2-7 better. CDR1 and CDR2 from the germline V gene are PRHDT and FYEKMQ (reference sequence). This CDR3 contains 15 residues.

This clone showed up just once. The rearrangement uses TRBV28 and TRBJ1-1; D might be TRBD1 (5 bases). V was pared by 2 bases and J by 1 base, with 11 bases between. Germline V lookup: CDR1 MDHEN, CDR2 SYDVKM. The CDR3 sequence is 15 residues long. CDR3 in amino acids: CASSLVTGGNTEAFF. CDR3 coding DNA: TGTGCCAGCAGTTTAGTCACAGGAGGGAACACTGAAGCTTTCTTT.

J is TRBJ1-4 and V is TRBV6-6; 11 bases agree with TRBD1. Trimming removed 1 base from V and 7 bases from J; junction bases left unmatched: 2. CDR3 length: 15 residues. CDR1 MNHNY and CDR2 SVGAGI come from the germline V gene (reference sequence). The CDR3 DNA reads as TGTGCCAGCAGTTACTATGGGACAGGGGGTGAAAAACTGTTTTTT. This encodes CASSYYGTGGEKLFF.

On this clone: The identical CDR3 is also encoded by other nucleotide sequences in the sample. For the CDR3, the DNA is TGTGCCAGCAGTTTATGGGAGGGTTCCTACGAGCAGTACTTC. Translation gives CASSLWEGSYEQYF. The chain couples TRBV27 to TRBJ2-7; 7 positions agree with TRBD2. The V gene's germline CDR1 is MNHEY and CDR2 SMNVEV (reference sequence). This CDR3 contains 14 residues. The V and J ends lost 1 base and 1 base, in that order; junction bases with no gene match: 1.

The CDR3 reads CASSLSGYGSEQYF. The CDR3, as DNA: TGTGCCAGCAGTTTATCAGGGTATGGCTCCGAGCAGTACTTC. The V call is TRBV27, the J call TRBJ2-7; D is ambiguous. The CDR3 loop spans 14 amino acids. Germline CDR1 is MNHEY and CDR2 is SMNVEV (reference sequence). Trimming cost V 0 bases and J 6 bases, with 12 bases left between them.

The chain uses TRBV21-1 and TRBJ2-1. TRBV21-1 is a recognized pseudogene. The CDR3 sequence is 17 residues long. The chain's CDR3 is CARRLPVRTGGGNEQFF. CDR3 DNA sequence: TGTGCCAGAAGGCTCCCAGTCCGGACTGGTGGGGGTAATGAGCAGTTCTTC.

The chain uses TRBV28 and TRBJ2-7; D may be TRBD2 (5 bases). V was clipped by 3 bases and J by 0 bases, with 12 bases between them. Per the germline V gene, CDR1 is MDHEN and CDR2 is SYDVKM. The CDR3 loop spans 15 amino acids. CDR3 sequence: CASSFPTTTSYEQYF. The CDR3 bases are TGTGCCAGCAGTTTTCCGACTACCACCTCCTACGAGCAGTACTTC.

The chain carries TRBV4-1 and TRBJ2-1, with D possibly being TRBD2 (6 bases). Trimming cost V 4 bases and J 8 bases, with 18 bases left between them. This CDR3 has 15 residues. Germline CDR1 and CDR2: MGHRA and YSYEKL. CDR3 bases: TGCGCCAGCAGCCTCTCCCTTTCCCTAGCGTATGAGCAGTTCTTC. Amino acid sequence: CASSLSLSLAYEQFF.

This chain uses TRBV30 with TRBJ2-1; the match to TRBD2 covers 7 bases. The CDR3 is 15 amino acids. Trimming at V came to 4 bases and at J to 6 bases, leaving 12 bases not matched to a gene. Looked up from germline, CDR1 is GTSNPN and CDR2 is SVGIG (reference sequence). As DNA, the CDR3 is TGTGCCTGGATTGAATTAGTAACGGGGGGCAATGAGCAGTTCTTC. This sequence encodes CAWIELVTGGNEQFF.

The chain's CDR3 is CASSWTPVNTEAFF. CDR3 in DNA: TGTGCCAGCAGCTGGACACCCGTGAACACTGAAGCTTTCTTT. The V call is TRBV11-2, the J call TRBJ1-1, with D possibly matching TRBD1 (5 bases). V was cut by 4 bases and J by 0 bases, with 9 bases left in between. CDR1 is SGHAT, CDR2 FQNNGV, per germline. The CDR3 runs 14 residues. The full variable domain, rest sourced from reference TRBV11-2 and TRBJ1-1, is EAGVAQSPRYKIIEKRQSVAFWCNPISGHATLYWYQQILGQGPKLLIQFQNNGVVDDSQLPKDRFSAERLKGVDSTLKIQPAKLEDSAVYLCASSWTPVNTEAFFGQGTRLTVV.

The V call is TRBV21-1, the J call TRBJ2-7; the table gives TRBD1 as D, unverified against the DNA. TRBV21-1 has pseudogene status. This CDR3 is built from 15 residues. The CDR3 DNA sequence: TGTGCCAGCAGCAAAGGGCGGACAGGGAACTACGAGCAGTACTTC. Its protein is CASSKGRTGNYEQYF.

This chain links TRBV29-1 with TRBJ2-1, with TRBD2 matching 10 bases. Germline V gene lookup returns CDR1 SQVTM and CDR2 ANQGSEA. The CDR3 runs to 15 residues. Unmatched junction bases numbered 9, after V lost 2 bases and J lost 8 bases. CDR3 sequence reads: CSVEIVASGSDEQFF. CDR3 in DNA: TGCAGCGTTGAAATTGTGGCTAGCGGGAGCGATGAGCAGTTCTTC.

The V call is TRBV7-3, the J call TRBJ1-3; 8 bases map to TRBD1. The CDR3 runs 17 residues. V shed 7 bases and J 4 bases; nucleotides not matched to a gene: 15. Germline V gives CDR1 SGHTA, CDR2 FQGTGA. CDR3: CASTKLPGGSRGNTIYF. DNA of the CDR3: TGTGCCAGCACCAAGCTGCCAGGGGGCAGTCGGGGAAACACCATATATTTT.

This clone was recorded only once. This chain uses TRBV11-2 with TRBJ2-7; 8 positions agree with TRBD1. The junction had 4 bases not matched to a gene; V was cut back by 8 bases and J by 4 bases. The CDR3 spans 12 residues. Per the germline V gene, CDR1 is SGHAT and CDR2 is FQNNGV. The CDR3 DNA sequence: TGTGCCAGCGCGCAGGGGGCATACGAGCAGTACTTC. Amino acid sequence: CASAQGAYEQYF.

The chain links TRBV4-2 to TRBJ1-1, with D perhaps matching TRBD1 (6 bases). CDR1 and CDR2 (germline): LGHNA, YNFKEQ. CDR3 length equals 16 residues. The ends were cut back, 4 bases at V and 5 bases at J, with 20 bases in the middle. DNA for the CDR3: TGTGCCAGCAGCCCTGGACGGGGGGCGCGGGAAACTGAAGCTTTCTTT. Translated: CASSPGRGARETEAFF.

This chain joins TRBV28 and TRBJ2-1; 12 positions agree with TRBD2. Trimming removed 2 bases from V and 10 bases from J; junction bases left unmatched: 12. CDR1 MDHEN and CDR2 SYDVKM come from the germline V gene. The length of the CDR3 is 17 residues. The CDR3 here is CASSLRAASGRAREQFF. The CDR3 bases are TGTGCCAGCAGTTTAAGGGCTGCTAGCGGGAGGGCCAGGGAGCAGTTCTTC. Together with reference TRBV28 and TRBJ2-1, the CDR3 gives the full variable domain: DVKVTQSSRYLVKRTGEKVFLECVQDMDHENMFWYRQDPGLGLRLIYFSYDVKMKEKGDIPEGYSVSREKKERFSLILESASTNQTSMYLCASSLRAASGRAREQFFGPGTRLTVL.

V usage is TRBV4-2 and J usage is TRBJ1-5; no definite D call. Trimming shortened V by 0 bases and J by 7 bases, and 13 bases separated the two germline ends. Germline values: CDR1 LGHNA, CDR2 YNFKEQ. This CDR3 is 15 amino acids long. The CDR3 region has the DNA TGTGCCAGCAGCCAAGAGGAGGGAAGCCGCCAGCCCCAGCATTTT. It yields the protein CASSQEEGSRQPQHF.

This clone was seen just once. V is TRBV7-6 and J is TRBJ2-2; D may be TRBD1 (6 bases). Per the germline V gene, CDR1 is SGHVS and CDR2 is FNYEAQ. This CDR3 contains 14 residues. The V end lost 5 bases, the J end lost 4 bases, and 11 bases lay between the germline ends. CDR3 sequence (DNA): TGTGCCAGCAGCCCAGGGGCGGGCACCGGGGAGCTGTTTTTT. Translation: CASSPGAGTGELFF.